A single sample is the source of the 19 T cell receptor beta chains below, sequenced in a study of blood T cell repertoires in COVID-19. Some clones are missing from TCRdb's copy, which holds only in-frame ones; the method was immunoSEQ multiplex PCR. The sample carries roughly 60,000 clones, more than 85% recorded once. The sequenced sample consisted of peripheral blood. Receptor source: a man aged 45 to 65 with active COVID-19.

The chain couples TRBV5-4 to TRBJ2-5; TRBD2 agrees at 7 bases. Losses at the gene ends were 3 bases for V and 2 bases for J; bases not matched to a gene: 4. The CDR3 runs to 14 residues. Germline V gene lookup returns CDR1 SGHNT and CDR2 YYREEE (reference sequence). The CDR3 reads CASSSKRGQETQYF. DNA of the CDR3: TGTGCCAGCAGCTCCAAGCGGGGTCAAGAGACCCAGTACTTC.

V usage is TRBV5-1 and J usage is TRBJ1-3; D ambiguous. V was cut by 6 bases and J by 4 bases, with 11 bases left in between. Germline V gives CDR1 SGHRS, CDR2 YFSETQ. This CDR3 is built from 13 residues. This CDR3 reads CASMGDSGNTIYF. Here the CDR3 DNA reads TGCGCCAGCATGGGTGACTCCGGAAACACCATATATTTT.

This chain links TRBV7-2 with TRBJ2-3; 9 bases line up with TRBD1. Germline V CDR1 and CDR2: SGHTA, FQGNSA. CDR3 length: 15 residues. Trimming at V came to 5 bases and at J to 5 bases, leaving 8 bases not matched to a gene. CDR3 loop: CASSRVTGGIDTQYF. CDR3 nucleotide sequence: TGTGCCAGCAGCCGCGTCACAGGGGGCATAGATACGCAGTATTTT.

The V gene is TRBV7-3, the J gene TRBJ2-3; TRBD1 might be the D (6 bases). This CDR3 comprises 13 residues. Germline loops: CDR1 SGHTA, CDR2 FQGTGA. The V end was cut by 5 bases, the J end by 5 bases, with 11 bases between. The CDR3 spells CASSKDRVDTQYF. The DNA of the CDR3 is TGTGCCAGCAGCAAGGACAGAGTAGATACGCAGTATTTT.

This clone was found once. This chain joins TRBV6-5 and TRBJ1-1; weak D call: TRBD1 (5 bases). The CDR3 sequence is 14 residues long. V lost 5 bases, J lost 3 bases, and 13 bases lay in between. Germline V gene sequence: CDR1 MNHEY, CDR2 SVGAGI. The CDR3 reads CASSLQGKYTEAFF. The CDR3, as DNA: TGTGCCAGCAGTCTCCAGGGAAAGTACACTGAAGCTTTCTTT.

The rearrangement uses TRBV5-5 and TRBJ2-7; D is uncertain. Germline CDR1 is SGHKS and CDR2 is YYEKEE (reference sequence). V was shortened by 4 bases and J by 3 bases, with 8 bases between the two germline ends. There are 12 residues in the CDR3. CDR3 in DNA: TGTGCCAGCAGCCATGACATCTACGAGCAGTACTTC. Protein: CASSHDIYEQYF.

This clone was seen a single time. The V call is TRBV7-2, the J call TRBJ2-7; 7 bases fit TRBD2. The CDR3 is 15 amino acids. V gave up 5 bases and J gave up 4 bases; unmatched junction bases: 11. Germline loops: CDR1 SGHTA, CDR2 FQGNSA. Written as DNA, the CDR3 is TGTGCCAGCAGCACTGGGGGGGTCAGGTGGTACGAGCAGTACTTC. The encoded protein is CASSTGGVRWYEQYF.

This chain joins TRBV27 and TRBJ2-1; D gene uncertain. V was pared by 4 bases and J by 8 bases, with 12 bases between. Germline CDR1 is MNHEY and CDR2 is SMNVEV (reference sequence). This CDR3 region has 13 residues. In DNA form, the CDR3 reads TGTGCCAGCAGTTCCGGCAGGTTGCATGAGCAGTTCTTC. This sequence encodes CASSSGRLHEQFF.

This clone was counted only a few times. The V and J genes are TRBV7-9 and TRBJ1-2; perhaps TRBD1 as D (6 bases). Germline V gives CDR1 SEHNR, CDR2 FQNEAQ (reference sequence). This CDR3 has 12 residues. With 5 bases removed from V and 9 bases from J, the gap between germline ends came to 13 bases. CDR3 loop: CASSPPGGRYTF. The CDR3 DNA reads TGTGCCAGCAGCCCACCGGGGGGGCGCTACACCTTC. Together with reference TRBV7-9 and TRBJ1-2, the CDR3 gives the full variable domain: DTGVSQNPRHKITKRGQNVTFRCDPISEHNRLYWYRQTLGQGPEFLTYFQNEAQLEKSRLLSDRFSAERPKGSFSTLEIQRTEQGDSAMYLCASSPPGGRYTFGSGTRLTVV.

The chain couples TRBV2 to TRBJ2-7, with TRBD2 identical over 12 bases. The germline CDR1 and CDR2 sequences are SNHLY and FYNNEI. The trim removed 2 bases at V and 3 bases at J, leaving 5 bases unmatched. This CDR3 comprises 16 residues. The CDR3 nucleotides are TGTGCCAGCAGTGAACAGGGACTAGCGGGTAACTACGAGCAGTACTTC. This gives the protein CASSEQGLAGNYEQYF.

This clone has a single count. J is TRBJ2-7 and V is TRBV6-5; 7 positions match TRBD1. The CDR3 totals 12 residues. The V gene end was trimmed by 10 bases and the J gene end by 3 bases; junction bases not matched to a gene: 6. The germline CDR1 and CDR2 sequences are MNHEY and SVGAGI. The CDR3 DNA reads as TGTGCCATCACACAGGGGCTCTACGAGCAGTACTTC. Amino acid sequence: CAITQGLYEQYF.

This clone was observed once. V is TRBV29-1 and J is TRBJ2-1; 8 bases align to TRBD1. Germline V gives CDR1 SQVTM, CDR2 ANQGSEA. V gave up 4 bases and J gave up 7 bases; unmatched junction bases: 9. This CDR3 spans 14 amino acids. The CDR3 sequence: CSVAAGTGANEQFF. CDR3 in DNA: TGCAGCGTTGCAGCCGGGACAGGAGCGAATGAGCAGTTCTTC.

The genes are TRBV7-2 and TRBJ2-7; 15 bases line up with TRBD2. The CDR3 has 19 amino acids. The junction had 11 bases not matched to a gene; V was cut back by 5 bases and J by 0 bases. The germline V gene encodes CDR1 SGHTA and CDR2 FQGNSA. CDR3 sequence (DNA): TGTGCCAGCAGCCATAGGGGGACTAGCGGGAGGACGATCTCCTACGAGCAGTACTTC. As protein: CASSHRGTSGRTISYEQYF.

The rearrangement links TRBV19 to TRBJ1-5; 9 nucleotides agree with TRBD1. This CDR3 is built from 16 residues. Unmatched junction bases numbered 7, after V lost 5 bases and J lost 2 bases. Germline CDR1 reads LNHDA; CDR2 reads SQIVND (reference sequence). CDR3: CASSPGTGRGNQPQHF. As DNA, the CDR3 is TGTGCCAGTAGTCCGGGGACAGGGAGGGGCAATCAGCCCCAGCATTTT.

The sample holds a few counts of this clone. The CDR3 spells CASGLSRAFSGNTIYF. CDR3 nucleotide sequence: TGTGCTAGTGGTTTGAGTAGAGCGTTCTCTGGAAACACCATATATTTT. The V call is TRBV12-5, the J call TRBJ1-3; D remains ambiguous. The CDR3 runs 16 residues. CDR1 and CDR2 (germline): LGHNT, FRNRAP. Trimming stripped 2 bases from V and 0 bases from J, with 11 bases between.

V gene TRBV10-3 combines with J gene TRBJ1-6, with 10 bases matching TRBD1. Germline CDR1 reads ENHRY; CDR2 reads SYGVKD. The trim removed 6 bases at V and 10 bases at J, leaving 9 bases unmatched. The CDR3 covers 15 residues. The CDR3 DNA reads TGTGCCATCAGCCCCGGGACAGGGGAATGGTCACCCCTCCACTTT. Protein sequence: CAISPGTGEWSPLHF.

V is TRBV5-1 and J is TRBJ1-2, with a possible D match to TRBD1 (5 bases). Germline CDR1 is SGHRS and CDR2 is YFSETQ. The CDR3 covers 14 residues. V was pared by 0 bases and J by 5 bases, with 11 bases between. CDR3 protein: CASSLADSNYGYTF. The CDR3 DNA follows: TGCGCCAGCAGCTTGGCCGACAGTAATTATGGCTACACCTTC. Using reference TRBV5-1 and TRBJ1-2 for the parts outside the CDR3, the full variable domain is KAGVTQTPRYLIKTRGQQVTLSCSPISGHRSVSWYQQTPGQGLQFLFEYFSETQRNKGNFPGRFSGRQFSNSRSEMNVSTLELGDSALYLCASSLADSNYGYTFGSGTRLTVV.

V gene TRBV19 combines with J gene TRBJ2-7, with 7 bases lining up with TRBD1. This CDR3 region has 14 residues. CDR1 and CDR2 (germline): LNHDA, SQIVND (reference sequence). The J segment lost 2 bases and the V segment lost 4 bases, leaving 5 bases of the junction unmatched. The CDR3 loop reads CASSNRGGTYEQYF. CDR3 DNA sequence: TGTGCCAGTAGTAACAGGGGTGGGACCTACGAGCAGTACTTC.

The CDR3: CASSFESSGSLNNEQFF. Here the CDR3 DNA reads TGTGCCAGCAGTTTCGAATCTAGCGGGAGTTTGAACAATGAGCAGTTCTTC. This chain links TRBV28 with TRBJ2-1, with 10 bases lining up with TRBD2. This CDR3 has 17 residues. J lost 5 bases, V lost 3 bases, and 10 bases had no gene match. Germline V lookup: CDR1 MDHEN, CDR2 SYDVKM.